The T cell receptor (beta chain) described here comes from a study of blood T cell repertoires in COVID-19. Study as a whole: Sources were T cells, B-cell-depleted T cells, or PBMCs; the material itself was cDNA or gDNA.

Seattle's enrolled individuals joined amid active infection and were then monitored longitudinally. Original handling: Amplification with reference gene primers provided the estimates of nucleated cell counts. TCRdb keeps only in-frame clones here, not all; method: immunoSEQ multiplex PCR. V and J calls and clone size are those listed in that table; D and trimming were worked out from the DNA. Among about 160,000 clones listed, roughly 84% were seen once. Only a few counts were recorded for this clone. This sample includes further DNA sequences coding for the same CDR3. The CDR3 has 13 amino acids. CDR1 is LNHDA and CDR2 is SQIVND in the germline V gene (reference sequence). V was shortened by 6 bases and J by 0 bases, with 7 bases between the two germline ends.

The sequenced sample was peripheral blood. This TCR was sampled from a woman in her 50s with COVID-19, enrolled during active disease. The chain links TRBV19 to TRBJ2-3; no reliable D call. CDR3 loop: CASSETSTDTQYF. The CDR3 nucleotides are TGTGCCAGTAGCGAGACTAGCACAGATACGCAGTATTTT.